A single sample gave rise to the 15 T cell receptor beta chains below, sequenced in a study of TIL therapy for anti-PD-1-resistant metastatic lung cancer. This sample's time point: pre-treatment sample, taken before nivolumab and TIL therapy. Sequencing used immunoSEQ v3. Clones were sequenced by immunoSEQ multiplex PCR, and TCRdb holds only the in-frame ones, with some missing. Of about 52,000 clones detected, 70% to 85% appear once; the ten largest clones hold about 4.8%. Sequenced here: blood, sampled at baseline. Receptors originate from a woman between 30 and 80 years old with non-small cell lung cancer.

The chain joins TRBV11-2 to TRBJ2-7; 8 positions agree with TRBD1. From germline, CDR1 is SGHAT and CDR2 FQNNGV. The CDR3 extends over 14 amino acids. The trim removed 5 bases at V and 3 bases at J, leaving 6 bases unmatched. The CDR3 DNA sequence: TGTGCCAGCAGCCCCGAGACAGGGGTCTACGAGCAGTACTTC. As protein: CASSPETGVYEQYF. The full variable domain, its missing parts supplied by reference TRBV11-2 and TRBJ2-7, is EAGVAQSPRYKIIEKRQSVAFWCNPISGHATLYWYQQILGQGPKLLIQFQNNGVVDDSQLPKDRFSAERLKGVDSTLKIQPAKLEDSAVYLCASSPETGVYEQYFGPGTRLTVT.

J is TRBJ1-5 and V is TRBV9; D is uncertain. The CDR3 runs to 13 residues. V was shortened by 3 bases and J by 5 bases, with 9 bases between the two germline ends. Per germline, CDR1 SGDLS and CDR2 YYNGEE. This CDR3 reads CASSAHLDQPQHF. The CDR3 region has the DNA TGTGCCAGCAGCGCCCATTTAGATCAGCCCCAGCATTTT.

This clone has only a few counts. The rearrangement uses TRBV5-6 and TRBJ2-7; 8 bases map to TRBD2. Looked up from germline, CDR1 is SGHDT and CDR2 is YYEEEE. V gave up 5 bases and J gave up 4 bases; unmatched junction bases: 11. The CDR3 covers 15 residues. The CDR3 DNA reads as TGTGCCAGCAGTCTCCCCTTAGCGGGGAGGTACGAGCAGTACTTC. Encoded protein: CASSLPLAGRYEQYF.

The V and J genes are TRBV5-1 and TRBJ1-1; D may be TRBD1 (6 bases). Trimming pared 4 bases from V and 0 bases from J, leaving 10 bases between. The CDR3 is 14 amino acids. Germline V CDR1 and CDR2: SGHRS, YFSETQ. For the CDR3, the DNA is TGCGCCAGCAGCCTACAGGGCGTGAACACTGAAGCTTTCTTT. Translating it yields CASSLQGVNTEAFF.

The chain has TRBV4-1 and TRBJ2-5; unclear D gene. Germline V CDR1 and CDR2: MGHRA, YSYEKL. The CDR3 has 15 residues. V was clipped by 6 bases and J by 1 base, with 15 bases between them. CDR3 coding DNA: TGCGCCAGCAGTCCACAAGACCTCCCCCAAGAGACCCAGTACTTC. It codes for CASSPQDLPQETQYF.

CDR3 region: CASSLEFGKMNTEAFF. As DNA, the CDR3 is TGTGCCAGCAGCTTAGAATTCGGCAAGATGAACACTGAAGCTTTCTTT. This sequence joins TRBV7-2 and TRBJ1-1; no reliable D call. Germline lookup yields CDR1 SGHTA and CDR2 FQGNSA. V was trimmed by 1 base and J by 0 bases, leaving 12 bases between them. The CDR3 has 16 residues. The full variable domain, rest sourced from reference TRBV7-2 and TRBJ1-1, is GAGVSQSPSNKVTEKGKDVELRCDPISGHTALYWYRQSLGQGLEFLIYFQGNSAPDKSGLPSDRFSAERTGGSVSTLTIQRTQQEDSAVYLCASSLEFGKMNTEAFFGQGTRLTVV.

The chain employs TRBV5-8 and TRBJ1-6, with a tentative D call TRBD1 (5 bases). CDR1 and CDR2 from the germline V gene are SGHTS and YDEGEE. V was trimmed by 0 bases and J by 10 bases, leaving 17 bases between them. The CDR3 totals 16 residues. The CDR3 region is CASSLVGAGLGSPLHF. CDR3 nucleotides: TGTGCCAGCAGCTTGGTTGGGGCAGGACTGGGATCACCCCTCCACTTT.

The rearrangement joins TRBV19 to TRBJ2-3; 12 nucleotides line up with TRBD1. This CDR3 is 16 amino acids long. The germline CDR1 and CDR2 sequences are LNHDA and SQIVND (reference sequence). J lost 4 bases, V lost 7 bases, and 9 bases had no gene match. The CDR3 DNA reads as TGTGCCAGTACAGCGGTCGGGACAGGGGGCTCAGATACGCAGTATTTT. Its protein is CASTAVGTGGSDTQYF.

J is TRBJ2-7 and V is TRBV2; no clear D gene. Per the germline V gene, CDR1 is SNHLY and CDR2 is FYNNEI. The CDR3 runs to 14 residues. The V gene lost 3 bases and the J gene lost 0 bases, with 9 bases spanning the gap. The DNA of the CDR3 is TGTGCCAGCAGTGATCGAGTGAGCTCCTACGAGCAGTACTTC. Translating it yields CASSDRVSSYEQYF. Together with reference TRBV2 and TRBJ2-7, the CDR3 gives the full variable domain: EPEVTQTPSHQVTQMGQEVILRCVPISNHLYFYWYRQILGQKVEFLVSFYNNEISEKSEIFDDQFSVERPDGSNFTLKIRSTKLEDSAMYFCASSDRVSSYEQYFGPGTRLTVT.

The chain is built from TRBV4-3 and TRBJ2-5, with D possibly matching TRBD1 (5 bases). The CDR3 has 15 residues. Trimming pared 2 bases from V and 1 base from J, leaving 11 bases between. The germline V gene has CDR1 LGHNA and CDR2 YSLEER. CDR3 amino acids: CASSQMIGAQETQYF. The CDR3 DNA reads as TGCGCCAGCAGCCAAATGATTGGGGCCCAAGAGACCCAGTACTTC.

The J gene is TRBJ2-7, the V gene TRBV27; 10 positions match TRBD1. The CDR3 has 14 residues. Per the germline V gene, CDR1 is MNHEY and CDR2 is SMNVEV (reference sequence). The ends lost 1 base at V and 6 bases at J; junction bases unmatched: 3. The CDR3 loop reads CASSLLGQGLEQYF. The CDR3 DNA sequence: TGTGCCAGCAGTTTATTGGGACAGGGGCTCGAGCAGTACTTC.

V is TRBV10-3 and J is TRBJ1-2, with D perhaps matching TRBD1 (5 bases). The CDR3 length is 14 residues. Per the germline V gene, CDR1 is ENHRY and CDR2 is SYGVKD. With 8 bases removed from V and 4 bases from J, the gap between germline ends came to 17 bases. The CDR3 is CAIGRGEGSYGYTF. CDR3 sequence (DNA): TGTGCCATCGGAAGGGGTGAGGGAAGCTATGGCTACACCTTC.

The gene calls are TRBV7-3 and TRBJ2-2; TRBD1 or TRBD2 may be the D gene (5 bases each). From germline, CDR1 is SGHTA and CDR2 FQGTGA. The V and J ends lost 5 bases and 6 bases respectively, with 10 bases between them. The CDR3 sequence is 13 residues long. CDR3 DNA: TGTGCCAGCAGCAGAGGGGAGTCCGGGGAGCTGTTTTTT. It encodes CASSRGESGELFF.

A single count supports this clone. The CDR3 DNA follows: TGTGCCAGCAGCTTATACGGGATGAACACTGAAGCTTTCTTT. It codes for CASSLYGMNTEAFF. The chain employs TRBV7-6 and TRBJ1-1; D not resolved. Trimming took 2 bases from V and 0 from J, leaving 7 bases between them. The CDR3 is 14 amino acids. Germline lookup yields CDR1 SGHVS and CDR2 FNYEAQ.

This chain connects TRBV4-1 to TRBJ2-7; tentative D call: TRBD2 (6 bases). Trimming removed 0 bases from V and 0 bases from J, with 12 bases in between. This CDR3 is built from 16 residues. CDR1 is MGHRA and CDR2 is YSYEKL in the germline V gene. CDR3 region: CASSQDAAGSSYEQYF. The CDR3 DNA is TGCGCCAGCAGCCAAGATGCAGCGGGCAGCTCCTACGAGCAGTACTTC.